The 23 T cell receptor beta chains in this list originate from one sample, sequenced in a study of CD4+ T cells in melanoma. Assay: immunoSEQ multiplex PCR; the TCRdb copy retains only in-frame clones and omits some. Found here are 15,000 to 20,000 clones, roughly 80% of them singletons; the top ten hold approximately 5.1%. The sequenced sample was cells from a culture (not recorded whether cultured in vitro). These receptor sequences come from a human donor with melanoma.

The chain couples TRBV7-9 to TRBJ1-1, with 9 bases matching TRBD1. CDR1 is SEHNR and CDR2 is FQNEAQ in the germline V gene (reference sequence). The CDR3 has 18 residues. V shed 1 base, J shed 6 bases, and the junction held 15 bases outside the gene matches. This chain's CDR3 is CASSLGGSGTGMRAEAFF. DNA of the CDR3: TGTGCCAGCAGCTTAGGAGGGAGCGGGACAGGGATGCGGGCTGAAGCTTTCTTT.

The chain joins TRBV20-1 to TRBJ2-3, with D unclear. CDR1 DFQATT and CDR2 SNEGSKA come from the germline V gene (reference sequence). The CDR3 has 11 residues. Trimming left V 6 bases short and J 2 bases short, with 6 bases between. CDR3 bases: TGCAGTGCCCCGATCACAGATACGCAGTATTTT. It codes for CSAPITDTQYF.

Only a few counts were recorded for this clone. The chain recombines TRBV18 with TRBJ1-5; tentatively, D is TRBD1 (6 bases). This CDR3 contains 14 residues. Between the trimmed V and J ends, which lost 5 bases and 4 bases, there was a span of 12 bases. In germline, CDR1 is KGHSH, CDR2 LQKENI. CDR3 in amino acids: CASSADRWNQPQHF. Written as DNA, the CDR3 is TGTGCCAGCTCAGCAGACAGGTGGAATCAGCCCCAGCATTTT.

This rearrangement joins TRBV5-4 to TRBJ1-6; D possibly corresponds to TRBD1 (6 bases). Germline V gene sequence: CDR1 SGHNT, CDR2 YYREEE (reference sequence). The CDR3 totals 15 residues. Trimming removed 3 bases at V and 8 bases at J, with 15 bases between. CDR3: CASSSHKQGDSPLHF. Here the CDR3 DNA reads TGTGCCAGCAGCTCACACAAACAGGGAGATTCACCCCTCCACTTT. The full variable domain, in which reference TRBV5-4 and TRBJ1-6 provide the parts outside the CDR3, is ETGVTQSPTHLIKTRGQQVTLRCSSQSGHNTVSWYQQALGQGPQFIFQYYREEENGRGNFPPRFSGLQFPNYSSELNVNALELDDSALYLCASSSHKQGDSPLHFGNGTRLTVT.

The CDR3 DNA is TGTGCCAGCAGTGCGGCAGGACGAACCTACGAGCAGTACTTC. This gives the protein CASSAAGRTYEQYF. The rearrangement joins TRBV6-1 to TRBJ2-7; D is undetermined. Trimming stripped 4 bases from V and 2 bases from J, with 12 bases between. Per germline, CDR1 MNHNS and CDR2 SASEGT. The CDR3 has 14 amino acids.

The rearrangement joins TRBV19 to TRBJ1-6; 10 bases line up with TRBD1. J lost 9 bases, V lost 5 bases, and 10 bases had no gene match. Germline CDR1 LNHDA, CDR2 SQIVND (reference sequence). The CDR3 loop spans 16 amino acids. For the CDR3, the DNA is TGTGCCAGTAGTCCCCGGGACAGGGGATATGGTTCACCCCTCCACTTT. This translates into CASSPRDRGYGSPLHF.

This chain connects TRBV18 to TRBJ1-2; D gene unclear. V lost 2 bases and J lost 8, with 15 bases in between. The CDR3 is 14 residues long. Germline V gene sequence: CDR1 KGHSH, CDR2 LQKENI. The CDR3 DNA sequence: TGTGCCAGCTCACCAATCGGGGTTGAAGGGGGCTACACCTTC. Encoded protein: CASSPIGVEGGYTF. Filled out from reference TRBV18 and TRBJ1-2, the complete variable domain reads NAGVMQNPRHLVRRRGQEARLRCSPMKGHSHVYWYRQLPEEGLKFMVYLQKENIIDESGMPKERFSAEFPKEGPSILRIQQVVRGDSAAYFCASSPIGVEGGYTFGSGTRLTVV.

The gene calls are TRBV11-3 and TRBJ2-7, with a weak D call TRBD1 (5 bases). The CDR3 consists of 13 residues. With 5 bases removed from V and 4 bases from J, the gap between germline ends came to 12 bases. Germline CDR1 SGHNT, CDR2 YENEEA. The CDR3 DNA follows: TGTGCCAGCAGCCCCGCCCCAGGGTACGAGCAGTACTTC. It yields the protein CASSPAPGYEQYF.

The CDR3 DNA reads as TGTGCCAGCAGTTACCGCTCCGGGACAGATAACGGCTACACCTTC. Encoded protein: CASSYRSGTDNGYTF. V is TRBV7-2 and J is TRBJ1-2; 7 nucleotides agree with TRBD1. In germline, CDR1 is SGHTA, CDR2 FQGNSA. The CDR3 spans 15 residues. V dropped 6 bases and J dropped 8; count of bases not matched to a gene: 15.

This chain links TRBV2 with TRBJ2-3, with D tentatively TRBD2 (6 bases). V was clipped by 8 bases and J by 0 bases, with 9 bases between them. Germline V gene lookup returns CDR1 SNHLY and CDR2 FYNNEI. CDR3 length: 13 amino acids. As DNA, the CDR3 is TGTGCCAGCGGCGGGGTAAGCACAGATACGCAGTATTTT. It translates to CASGGVSTDTQYF.

The V gene is TRBV10-1, the J gene TRBJ2-7, with 8 nucleotides matching TRBD1. Looked up from germline, CDR1 is WNHNN and CDR2 is SYGVQD (reference sequence). Trimming removed 11 bases from V and 2 bases from J; junction bases left unmatched: 5. The CDR3 extends over 12 amino acids. The DNA for the CDR3 is TGCGCCTCGGACAGGGAAACCTACGAGCAGTACTTC. Amino acids: CASDRETYEQYF.

The chain employs TRBV7-6 and TRBJ2-7, with TRBD1 identical over 8 bases. V gave up 1 base and J gave up 0 bases; unmatched junction bases: 2. The CDR3 loop spans 15 amino acids. The V gene's germline CDR1 is SGHVS and CDR2 FNYEAQ. The CDR3: CASSLEDRVSYEQYF. The CDR3 DNA is TGTGCCAGCAGCTTAGAGGACAGGGTCTCCTACGAGCAGTACTTC.

The chain has TRBV2 and TRBJ1-3; D gene ambiguous. Germline CDR1 and CDR2: SNHLY and FYNNEI. Trimming took off 1 base at V and 4 bases at J, with 8 bases between the two ends. This CDR3 spans 14 amino acids. The CDR3 here is CASSEVLPGNTIYF. Written as DNA, the CDR3 is TGTGCCAGCAGTGAAGTCCTTCCGGGAAACACCATATATTTT.

V is TRBV27 and J is TRBJ1-5; D ambiguous. Germline lookup yields CDR1 MNHEY and CDR2 SMNVEV (reference sequence). Trimming left V 1 base short and J 3 bases short, with 13 bases between. There are 16 residues in the CDR3. CDR3 in amino acids: CASSLYGVALNQPQHF. CDR3 nucleotide sequence: TGTGCCAGCAGTTTATATGGGGTAGCCCTCAATCAGCCCCAGCATTTT.

V is TRBV19 and J is TRBJ1-3, with D possibly being TRBD1 (5 bases). This CDR3 has 16 amino acids. Germline V lookup: CDR1 LNHDA, CDR2 SQIVND (reference sequence). V lost 3 bases, J lost 0 bases, and 12 bases lay in between. Here the CDR3 DNA reads TGTGCCAGTAGTATCTCCAGGGCAGTCTCTGGAAACACCATATATTTT. It encodes CASSISRAVSGNTIYF.

This rearrangement joins TRBV19 to TRBJ2-4, with unresolved D. V shed 5 bases and J shed 0 bases, with 14 bases lying between them. The CDR3 has 16 residues. Germline V gene lookup returns CDR1 LNHDA and CDR2 SQIVND (reference sequence). The CDR3 region has the DNA TGTGCCAGTAGTGATAGACGGATGCTAGCCAAAAACATTCAGTACTTC. Translation: CASSDRRMLAKNIQYF.

The chain employs TRBV11-2 and TRBJ1-1; 9 bases map to TRBD1. The germline CDR1 and CDR2 sequences are SGHAT and FQNNGV. The V and J ends lost 4 bases and 11 bases, in that order; junction bases with no gene match: 14. This CDR3 is 15 amino acids long. The CDR3 here is CASSSRQDRGSWAFF. Written as DNA, the CDR3 is TGTGCCAGCAGCTCGAGACAGGACAGGGGTTCTTGGGCTTTCTTT.

This chain uses TRBV19 with TRBJ1-2, with D perhaps TRBD1 (5 bases). Trimming left V 7 bases short and J 7 bases short, with 19 bases between. The CDR3 consists of 14 residues. Germline-derived CDR1 and CDR2 are LNHDA and SQIVND (reference sequence). The CDR3 reads CASNPQDPVPGYTF. The CDR3 nucleotides are TGTGCCAGTAACCCACAGGACCCGGTTCCTGGCTACACCTTC.

This clone was observed once. J is TRBJ2-7 and V is TRBV6-1, with D perhaps matching TRBD1 (5 bases). The CDR3 runs to 15 residues. V dropped 6 bases and J dropped 0 bases, with 15 bases sitting between them. CDR1 and CDR2 (germline): MNHNS, SASEGT. CDR3 DNA: TGTGCCAGCAGGGCCCTAACAGGTATCTCCTACGAGCAGTACTTC. Translation: CASRALTGISYEQYF.

V gene TRBV5-1 combines with J gene TRBJ1-3; perhaps TRBD1 as D (6 bases). This CDR3 region has 17 residues. The V gene lost 4 bases and the J gene lost 2 bases, with 19 bases spanning the gap. In germline, CDR1 is SGHRS, CDR2 YFSETQ. The CDR3 coding sequence is TGCGCCAGCAGCAAATCGTCAGGGGCTTTAGCTGGAAACACCATATATTTT. Translating it yields CASSKSSGALAGNTIYF.

The rearrangement uses TRBV7-6 and TRBJ2-5, with 15 nucleotides matching TRBD2. With 5 bases clipped from V and 1 base from J, the junction kept 5 bases outside the gene matches. From germline, CDR1 is SGHVS and CDR2 FNYEAQ. The CDR3 spans 17 residues. This chain's CDR3 is CASSPGLAGGPQETQYF. The DNA for the CDR3 is TGTGCCAGCAGCCCGGGACTAGCGGGGGGACCCCAAGAGACCCAGTACTTC.

This clone has more than one count but fewer than ten. This sequence joins TRBV29-1 and TRBJ1-3, with D perhaps matching TRBD1 (5 bases). Deletions cut 7 bases from V and 2 bases from J, with 15 bases between. The CDR3 sequence is 14 residues long. Per germline, CDR1 SQVTM and CDR2 ANQGSEA. The CDR3 region is CSGGGGVTGNTIYF. The CDR3 nucleotides read TGCAGCGGGGGGGGTGGAGTGACTGGAAACACCATATATTTT.

Only one count was recorded for this clone. The gene calls are TRBV5-8 and TRBJ1-2; D gene ambiguous. The germline V gene has CDR1 SGHTS and CDR2 YDEGEE. V was pared by 7 bases and J by 7 bases, with 14 bases between. CDR3 length equals 12 residues. The CDR3 DNA reads TGTGCCAGCGGATCCCGGGTTGGTGGCTACACCTTC. Residues: CASGSRVGGYTF. The variable domain in full, completed from reference TRBV5-8 and TRBJ1-2, reads EAGVTQSPTHLIKTRGQQATLRCSPISGHTSVYWYQQALGLGLQFLLWYDEGEERNRGNFPPRFSGRQFPNYSSELNVNALELEDSALYLCASGSRVGGYTFGSGTRLTVV.